This is a list of T cell receptor beta chains from one sample in a study of graft-versus-host responses after intestinal transplantation. Clones were read by immunoSEQ multiplex PCR, and TCRdb kept only the in-frame ones, dropping some. The sample includes roughly 25,000 clones, 90% seen only once; the top ten take roughly 2.1%. The sample in question was PBMCs, obtained just under 40 days after intestinal transplant. The receptors were sampled from a human patient who received an intestinal transplant, so some T cells may come from the graft donor. CDR3s include the opening cysteine and the closing phenylalanine or tryptophan. The order of the fields is D gene, clone size, J gene, V gene, CDR3 DNA, CDR3 protein. The D gene is left open where the match is weak. Size is stated for part of the rows, as once, few or many counts, or as a class when the clone is expanded.

D: TRBD2
size: -
J: TRBJ2-3
V: TRBV4-3
DNA: TGCGCCAGCAGCCAAGACTGCGCTAGCGGGAGATCATTCACAGATACGCAGTATTTT
CDR3: CASSQDCASGRSFTDTQYF

D: -
size: -
J: TRBJ2-6
V: TRBV19
DNA: TGTGCCAGTACCCCTGGGGCCAACGTCCTGACTTTC
CDR3: CASTPGANVLTF

D: TRBD2
size: -
J: TRBJ2-5
V: TRBV27
DNA: TGTGCCAGCAGTAGAACTAGCGGGAGTAGAAAAGAGACCCAGTACTTC
CDR3: CASSRTSGSRKETQYF

D: TRBD2
size: few
J: TRBJ2-1
V: TRBV25-1
DNA: TGTGCCAGCAGTGAATGGGGGGGGTCGAGTTTGAATGAGCAGTTCTTC
CDR3: CASSEWGGSSLNEQFF

D: -
size: -
J: TRBJ1-1
V: TRBV11-2
DNA: TGTGCCAGCAGCTTAGATTACGCTGAAGCTTTCTTT
CDR3: CASSLDYAEAFF

D: -
size: -
J: TRBJ2-5
V: TRBV9
DNA: TGTGCCAGCAGCGTACTTGAGGGAAGCGGCGAGACCCAGTACTTC
CDR3: CASSVLEGSGETQYF

D: TRBD2
size: -
J: TRBJ2-7
V: TRBV5-3
DNA: TGTGCCAGAAGCTCTAAGCGGGAAGAGTACTTC
CDR3: CARSSKREEYF

D: -
size: -
J: TRBJ2-1
V: TRBV5-1
DNA: TGCGCCAGCAGCTTTTATTTGGGAGCGGATCCGATCGAGCACAATGAGCAGTTCTTC
CDR3: CASSFYLGADPIEHNEQFF

D: TRBD1
size: -
J: TRBJ1-2
V: TRBV25-1
DNA: TGTGCCAGCAGTGGATGGGGGGACAGGGGGCATGGCTACACCTTC
CDR3: CASSGWGDRGHGYTF

D: TRBD2
size: -
J: TRBJ2-7
V: TRBV5-4
DNA: TGTGCCAGCAGCTTGGGAAGCGGGAGGGCCGAGCAGTACTTC
CDR3: CASSLGSGRAEQYF

D: -
size: -
J: TRBJ1-1
V: TRBV5-1
DNA: TGCGCCAGCAGCTTCCCCGGGATGGGCACTGAAGCTTTCTTT
CDR3: CASSFPGMGTEAFF

D: TRBD1
size: -
J: TRBJ1-4
V: TRBV4-1
DNA: TGCGCCAGCAGCCAAGGAGACAGGGGATTCCCCCCAACTAATGAAAAACTGTTTTTT
CDR3: CASSQGDRGFPPTNEKLFF

D: -
size: -
J: TRBJ2-2
V: TRBV28
DNA: TGTGCCAGCACCCTAAGGGGTTGGAAGAACACCGGGGAGCTGTTTTTT
CDR3: CASTLRGWKNTGELFF

D: -
size: -
J: TRBJ2-7
V: TRBV18
DNA: TGTGCCAGCTCACCACGCGGACAGCCCTTCTCCTACGAGCAGTACTTC
CDR3: CASSPRGQPFSYEQYF

D: -
size: -
J: TRBJ2-1
V: TRBV4-2
DNA: TGTGCCAGCAGCCCCCGACAGGCGTCCTACAATGAGCAGTTCTTC
CDR3: CASSPRQASYNEQFF

D: -
size: -
J: TRBJ2-7
V: TRBV6-5
DNA: TGTGCCAGCAGTTACTCAGTTGACAGATCTTCCTACGAGCAGTACTTC
CDR3: CASSYSVDRSSYEQYF

D: -
size: -
J: TRBJ2-3
V: TRBV6-6
DNA: TGTGCCAGCAGAAAACTAGCAAATACGCAGTATTTT
CDR3: CASRKLANTQYF